Reported below is one TCR beta chain. Its target is unknown. V was clipped by 6 bases and J by 10 bases, with 18 bases between them. Germline V gene sequence: CDR1 DFQATT, CDR2 SNEGSKA (reference sequence). The CDR3 runs to 12 residues. This entry is derived from a study of blood T cells in healthy people across ages. A second PCR of roughly 7 to 11 cycles used a sample-barcoded 5' primer and a J-beta primer mix. Template switching added a 12-random-nucleotide identifier to every cDNA molecule. TCRdb re-analysed the 5' RACE reads in MiXCR, keeping a single row per CDR3 protein. The sample carries 650,000 to 1,000,000 distinct CDR3 sequences, roughly 40% recorded once. Study-wide results and limits: Naive CD4+ cells and diversity were both higher in long-lived donors than in aged donors.

Sequenced material: blood. This TCR derives from a man aged 18 to 30 in good health. The chain couples TRBV20-1 to TRBJ1-1; maybe TRBD1 (5 bases). This CDR3 is CSAEQAALGAFF. CDR3 in DNA: TGCAGTGCGGAACAGGCGGCCCTCGGAGCTTTCTTT.